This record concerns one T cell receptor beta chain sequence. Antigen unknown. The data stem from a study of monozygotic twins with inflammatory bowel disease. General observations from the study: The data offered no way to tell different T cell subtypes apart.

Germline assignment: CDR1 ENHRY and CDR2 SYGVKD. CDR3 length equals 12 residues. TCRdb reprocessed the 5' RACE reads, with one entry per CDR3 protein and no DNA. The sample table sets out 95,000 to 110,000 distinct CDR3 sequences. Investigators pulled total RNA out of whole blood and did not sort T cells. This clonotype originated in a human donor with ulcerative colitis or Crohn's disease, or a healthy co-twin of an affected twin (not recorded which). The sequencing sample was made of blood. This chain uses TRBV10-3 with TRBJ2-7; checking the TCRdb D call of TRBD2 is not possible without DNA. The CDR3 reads CAISDGPHEQYF.